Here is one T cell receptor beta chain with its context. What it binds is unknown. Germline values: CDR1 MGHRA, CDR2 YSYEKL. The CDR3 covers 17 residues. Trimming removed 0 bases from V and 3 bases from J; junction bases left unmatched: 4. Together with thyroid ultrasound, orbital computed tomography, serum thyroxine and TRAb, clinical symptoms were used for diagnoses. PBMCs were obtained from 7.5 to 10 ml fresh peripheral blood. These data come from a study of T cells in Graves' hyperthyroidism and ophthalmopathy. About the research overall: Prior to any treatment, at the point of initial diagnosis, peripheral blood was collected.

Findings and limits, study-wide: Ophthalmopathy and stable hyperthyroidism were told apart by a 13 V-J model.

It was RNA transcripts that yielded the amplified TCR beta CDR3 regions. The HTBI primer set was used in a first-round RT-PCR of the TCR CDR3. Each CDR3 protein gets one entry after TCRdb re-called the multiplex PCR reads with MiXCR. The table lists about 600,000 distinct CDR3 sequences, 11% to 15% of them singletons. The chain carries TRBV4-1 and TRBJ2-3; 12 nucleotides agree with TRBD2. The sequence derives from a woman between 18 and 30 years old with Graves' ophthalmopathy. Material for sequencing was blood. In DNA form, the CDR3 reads TGCGCCAGCAGCCAAGACTCTAGCGGGAGGGTAACAGATACGCAGTATTTT. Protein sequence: CASSQDSSGRVTDTQYF.